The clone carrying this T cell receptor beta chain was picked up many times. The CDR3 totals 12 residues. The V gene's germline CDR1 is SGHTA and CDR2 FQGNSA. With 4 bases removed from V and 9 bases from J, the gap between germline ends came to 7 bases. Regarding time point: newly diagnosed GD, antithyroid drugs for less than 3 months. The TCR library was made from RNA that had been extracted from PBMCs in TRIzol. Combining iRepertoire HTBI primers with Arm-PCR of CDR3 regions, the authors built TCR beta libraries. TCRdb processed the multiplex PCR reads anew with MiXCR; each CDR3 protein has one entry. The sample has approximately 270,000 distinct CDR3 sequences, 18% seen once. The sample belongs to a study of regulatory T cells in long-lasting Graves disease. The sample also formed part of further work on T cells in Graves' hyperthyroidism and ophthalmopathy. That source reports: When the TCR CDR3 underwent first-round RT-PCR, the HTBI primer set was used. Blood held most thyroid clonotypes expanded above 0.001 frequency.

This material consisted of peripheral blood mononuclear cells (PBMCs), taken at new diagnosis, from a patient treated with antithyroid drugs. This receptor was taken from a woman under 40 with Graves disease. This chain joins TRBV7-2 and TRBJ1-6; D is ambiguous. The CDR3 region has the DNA TGTGCCAGCAGCTCCGGAGGTTCACCCCTCCACTTT. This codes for CASSSGGSPLHF.